This T cell receptor beta chain was identified during a study of response to subunit inactivated influenza vaccine. Study-level findings and limits: There was a suggestion from the authors that each seasonal influenza vaccination recruits few new T cells.

CDR1 is LGHNA, CDR2 YNFKEQ, per germline. CDR3 length equals 15 residues. Trimming took off 0 bases at V and 8 bases at J, with 14 bases between the two ends. Comment on this clonotype: Its antigen is not known.

MiXCR was run by TCRdb on the RT-PCR reads, yielding one entry per CDR3 protein. The table lists 400,000 to 550,000 distinct CDR3 sequences, approximately 24% of them singletons. The input for sequencing was CD4+ T cells sorted from PBMCs, taken about 5 days after vaccination. This sequence originates from a man aged 45 to 65 who received an inactivated influenza vaccine. J is TRBJ2-1 and V is TRBV4-2; D is possibly TRBD2 (6 bases). CDR3 amino acids: CASSQDALASDEQFF. Here the CDR3 DNA reads TGTGCCAGCAGCCAAGATGCCCTAGCGAGCGATGAGCAGTTCTTC.